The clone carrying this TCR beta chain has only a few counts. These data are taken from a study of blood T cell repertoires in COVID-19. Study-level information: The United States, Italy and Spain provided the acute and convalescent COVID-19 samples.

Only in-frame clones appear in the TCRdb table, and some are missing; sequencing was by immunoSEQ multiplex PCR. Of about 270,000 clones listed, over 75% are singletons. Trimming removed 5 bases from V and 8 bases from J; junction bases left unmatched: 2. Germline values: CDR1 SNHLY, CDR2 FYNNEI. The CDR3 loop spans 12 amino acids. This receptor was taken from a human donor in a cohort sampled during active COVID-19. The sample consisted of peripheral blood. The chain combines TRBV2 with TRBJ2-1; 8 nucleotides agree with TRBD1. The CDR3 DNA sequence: TGTGCCAGCAGTTCAGGGGGCTATGAGCAGTTCTTC. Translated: CASSSGGYEQFF. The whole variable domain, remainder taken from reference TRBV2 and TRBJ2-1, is EPEVTQTPSHQVTQMGQEVILRCVPISNHLYFYWYRQILGQKVEFLVSFYNNEISEKSEIFDDQFSVERPDGSNFTLKIRSTKLEDSAMYFCASSSGGYEQFFGPGTRLTVL.